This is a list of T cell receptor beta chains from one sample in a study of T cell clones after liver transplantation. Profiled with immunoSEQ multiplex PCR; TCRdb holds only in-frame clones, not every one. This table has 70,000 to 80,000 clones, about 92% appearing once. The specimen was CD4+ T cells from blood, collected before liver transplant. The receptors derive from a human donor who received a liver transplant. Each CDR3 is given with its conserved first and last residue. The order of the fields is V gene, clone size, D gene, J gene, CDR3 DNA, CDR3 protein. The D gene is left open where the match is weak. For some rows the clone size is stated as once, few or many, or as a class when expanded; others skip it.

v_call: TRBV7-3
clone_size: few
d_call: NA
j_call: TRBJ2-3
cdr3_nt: TGTGCCAGCAGCCTAAGGGCGACGGGAGCCACAGATACGCAGTATTTT
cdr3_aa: CASSLRATGATDTQYF

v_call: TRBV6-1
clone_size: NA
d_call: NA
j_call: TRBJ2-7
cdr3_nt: TGTGCCAGCAGTGGAGGGGGGTCGAGTGGCGAGCAGTACTTC
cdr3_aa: CASSGGGSSGEQYF

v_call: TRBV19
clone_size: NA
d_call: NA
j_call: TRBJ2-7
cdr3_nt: TGTGCCAGTAGGCCCTATGGAGGGGGCAGGCACTACGAGCAGTACTTC
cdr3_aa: CASRPYGGGRHYEQYF

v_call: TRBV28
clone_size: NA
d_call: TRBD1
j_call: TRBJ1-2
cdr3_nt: TGTGCCAGCAGTTTAGGCGGACAGGGGGACTCCACCTATGGCTACACCTTC
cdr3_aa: CASSLGGQGDSTYGYTF

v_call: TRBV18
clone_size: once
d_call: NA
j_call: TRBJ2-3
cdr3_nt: TGTGCCAGCTCACCACCGAGCGGTAGTGATACGCAGTATTTT
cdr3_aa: CASSPPSGSDTQYF

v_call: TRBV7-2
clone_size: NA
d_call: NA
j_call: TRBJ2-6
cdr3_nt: TGTGCCAGCAGCTCGGACCATCGGCCCGGGGCCAACGTCCTGACTTTC
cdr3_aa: CASSSDHRPGANVLTF

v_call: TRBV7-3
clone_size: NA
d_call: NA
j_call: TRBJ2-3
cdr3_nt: TGTGCCAGCAGCCCAGGGGTTACAGATACGCAGTATTTT
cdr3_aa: CASSPGVTDTQYF

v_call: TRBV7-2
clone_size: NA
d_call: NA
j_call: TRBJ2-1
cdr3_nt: TGTGCCAGCAGTTCATCCAGGACTACCTACAATGAGCAGTTCTTC
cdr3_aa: CASSSSRTTYNEQFF

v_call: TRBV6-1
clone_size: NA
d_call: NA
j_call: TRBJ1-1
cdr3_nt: TGTGCCTTGACACAAAAGCCGAACACTGAAGCTTTCTTT
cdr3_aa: CALTQKPNTEAFF

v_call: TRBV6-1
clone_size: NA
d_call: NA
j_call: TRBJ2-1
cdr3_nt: TGTGCCAGCACCCCGACTAGAACCTACAATGAGCAGTTCTTC
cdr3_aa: CASTPTRTYNEQFF

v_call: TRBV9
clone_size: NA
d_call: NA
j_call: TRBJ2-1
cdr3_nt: TGTGCCAGCAGCGTGAGCGGGTTGGGCTACAATGAGCAGTTCTTC
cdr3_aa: CASSVSGLGYNEQFF

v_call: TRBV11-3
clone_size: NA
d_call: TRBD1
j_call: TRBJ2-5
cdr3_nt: TGTGCCAGCAGCATGGGACAGGGGGCAGGGAAGACCCAGTACTTC
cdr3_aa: CASSMGQGAGKTQYF